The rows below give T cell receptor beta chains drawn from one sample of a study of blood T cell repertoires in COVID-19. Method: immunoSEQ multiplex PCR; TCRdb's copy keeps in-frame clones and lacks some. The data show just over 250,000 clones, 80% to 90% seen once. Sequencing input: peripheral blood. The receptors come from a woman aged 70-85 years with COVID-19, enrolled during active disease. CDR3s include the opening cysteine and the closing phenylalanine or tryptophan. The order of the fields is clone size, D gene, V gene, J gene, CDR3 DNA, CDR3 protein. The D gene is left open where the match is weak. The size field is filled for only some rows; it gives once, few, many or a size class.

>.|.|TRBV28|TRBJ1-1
TGTGCCAGCAGTGTACCGGGGTCAGAAGCTTTCTTT
CASSVPGSEAFF
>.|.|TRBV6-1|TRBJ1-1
TGTGCCAGCAGTGAAGGTGGAGGGTGGGGAACTGAAGCTTTCTTT
CASSEGGGWGTEAFF
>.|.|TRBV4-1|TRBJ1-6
TGCGCCAGCAGCCAAGATAAGTCGGAGGGCCCTTCGTATTCACCCCTCCACTTT
CASSQDKSEGPSYSPLHF
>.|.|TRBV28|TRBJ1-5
TGTGCCAGCAGTCCTCCAGGGGTCAGCAATCAGCCCCAGCATTTT
CASSPPGVSNQPQHF
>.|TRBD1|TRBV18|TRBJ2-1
TGTGCCAGCTCACCACCGGGGACAGGGGGATTTGAGCAGTTCTTC
CASSPPGTGGFEQFF
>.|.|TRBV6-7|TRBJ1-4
TGTGCCAGCAGACTCGGGCAGGGATTCACTAATGAAAAACTGTTTTTT
CASRLGQGFTNEKLFF
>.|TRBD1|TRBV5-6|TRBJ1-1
TGTGCCAGCAGCTTCGGGACAGGGGATAGAATGAACACTGAAGCTTTCTTT
CASSFGTGDRMNTEAFF
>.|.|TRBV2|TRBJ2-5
TGTGCCAGCCGAGCGGGCTCCCAAGAGACCCAGTACTTC
CASRAGSQETQYF
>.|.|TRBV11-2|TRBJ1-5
TGTGCCAGCAGCCACCCGGGTCAGCCCCAGCATTTT
CASSHPGQPQHF
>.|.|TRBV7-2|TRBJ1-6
TGTGCCAGCAGCTTAGGGGTGGGAGGGAGCAATTCACCCCTCCACTTT
CASSLGVGGSNSPLHF
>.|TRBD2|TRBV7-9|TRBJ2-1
TGTGCCAGCAGCATAGCACCGGGACTAGCGTTGAATGAGCAGTTCTTC
CASSIAPGLALNEQFF
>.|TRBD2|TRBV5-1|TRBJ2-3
TGCGCCAGCAGCAGCGACCCCCCGGGAGGTACGCAGTATTTT
CASSSDPPGGTQYF
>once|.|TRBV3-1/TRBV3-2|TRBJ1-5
TGTGCCAGCAGCCAAGTCTCCAATCAGCCCCAGCATTTT
CASSQVSNQPQHF